This entry lists 7 T cell receptor beta chains sequenced from one sample in a study of shared clonotypes between healthy human individuals. TCRdb's table, derived via immunoSEQ multiplex PCR, lists solely in-frame clones and lacks some. The sample records about 92,000 clones, 60% to 75% being singletons. Specimen: memory CD8+ T cells sorted from blood. Described subset: CD45RO+ cells pooled with CCR7-negative TemRA cells. All receptors come from a young man in good health.

The chain recombines TRBV14 with TRBJ1-1, with a possible D match to TRBD1 (6 bases). The CDR3 loop spans 15 amino acids. CDR1 is SGHDN, CDR2 FVKESK, per germline. Trimming left V 0 bases short and J 5 bases short, with 13 bases between. The CDR3 DNA reads as TGTGCCAGCAGCCAAGATAGGGGGGGGCTGACTGAAGCTTTCTTT. The encoded protein is CASSQDRGGLTEAFF.

This chain uses TRBV6-5 with TRBJ2-5; D uncertain. Germline loops: CDR1 MNHEY, CDR2 SVGAGI. V lost 4 bases, J lost 7 bases, and 16 bases lay in between. The CDR3 contains 14 residues. The CDR3 DNA is TGTGCCAGCAGTTCACTGATTGGGATAGGGACCCAGTACTTC. It yields the protein CASSSLIGIGTQYF.

The gene calls are TRBV11-2 and TRBJ1-4; tentative D call: TRBD1 (6 bases). Germline V lookup: CDR1 SGHAT, CDR2 FQNNGV. CDR3 size: 18 residues. Trimming shortened V by 2 bases and J by 0 bases, and 16 bases separated the two germline ends. The CDR3 DNA sequence: TGTGCCAGCAGCTTACAATCAGGGGACCTAGCAACTAATGAAAAACTGTTTTTT. Its translation is CASSLQSGDLATNEKLFF.

The V gene is TRBV7-3, the J gene TRBJ2-1; 12 bases line up with TRBD2. Germline V lookup: CDR1 SGHTA, CDR2 FQGTGA. V lost 2 bases and J lost 1; bases outside the gene matches: 0. The length of the CDR3 is 16 residues. CDR3 coding DNA: TGTGCCAGCAGCTTACTAGCGGGAGGGTCCTACAATGAGCAGTTCTTC. This encodes CASSLLAGGSYNEQFF. Full variable domain (rest looked up from reference TRBV7-3 and TRBJ2-1): GAGVSQTPSNKVTEKGKYVELRCDPISGHTALYWYRQSLGQGPEFLIYFQGTGAADDSGLPNDRFFAVRPEGSVSTLKIQRTERGDSAVYLCASSLLAGGSYNEQFFGPGTRLTVL.

The V and J genes are TRBV6-4 and TRBJ2-3, with TRBD2 matching 8 bases. The CDR3 runs 15 residues. From germline, CDR1 is MRHNA and CDR2 SNTAGT. V lost 3 bases to trimming and J lost 2 bases; unmatched junction nucleotides: 4. CDR3 in DNA: TGTGCCAGCAGTGAAGCGGGAGAGGCCACAGATACGCAGTATTTT. Residues: CASSEAGEATDTQYF.

The gene calls are TRBV6-5 and TRBJ2-5, with 8 bases matching TRBD1. Germline values: CDR1 MNHEY, CDR2 SVGAGI. This CDR3 comprises 14 residues. The V gene end was trimmed by 5 bases and the J gene end by 5 bases; junction bases not matched to a gene: 7. CDR3: CASSPPGGWETQYF. The CDR3, as DNA: TGTGCCAGCAGTCCCCCAGGGGGCTGGGAGACCCAGTACTTC.

The sample holds one count of this clone. The chain uses TRBV10-3 and TRBJ2-1; tentative D call: TRBD1 (6 bases). V was shortened by 6 bases and J by 10 bases, with 13 bases between the two germline ends. From germline, CDR1 is ENHRY and CDR2 SYGVKD. The length of the CDR3 is 12 residues. CDR3 DNA sequence: TGTGCCATCAGGGCACAGGGTTGGGAGCAGTTCTTC. It yields the protein CAIRAQGWEQFF.